This T cell receptor beta chain was found in a study of shared clonotypes between healthy human individuals. To note about this clone: As yet, its antigen is unknown.

A split of CD4+ cells into CD45RA+ naive and CD45RA-negative memory subsets was performed. Study-level findings and limits: A limitation of the genetic and exposure-history diversity represented arose from few donors. Generation probability values for non-shared clonotypes were lower than those for clonotypes shared by all four donors. Sequencing of the sorted subsets was shown by rarefaction to be incomplete despite large depth.

The method was immunoSEQ multiplex PCR; TCRdb's version includes in-frame clones alone and lacks a portion of them. Here the sample spans about 1.5 million clones, 98% being singletons. The CDR3 is 15 residues long. Germline V gene lookup returns CDR1 SGHAT and CDR2 FQNNGV. V dropped 1 base and J dropped 5 bases, with 11 bases sitting between them. V usage is TRBV11-2 and J usage is TRBJ2-2; no firm D call. The source material was naive CD4+ T cells sorted from blood. As for subset: CD45RA+ positively selected. This TCR was recovered from a man aged 30-40 years in good health. CDR3 in DNA: TGTGCCAGCAGCTTAGTACTGGGTCAGACCGGGGAGCTGTTTTTT. Residues: CASSLVLGQTGELFF.